This entry lists 6 T cell receptor beta chains sequenced from one sample in a study of regulatory T cells in long-lasting Graves disease. Investigators prepared the TCR beta libraries by applying iRepertoire HTBI primers and Arm-PCR of CDR3 regions. TCRdb itself ran the multiplex PCR reads through MiXCR, one entry per CDR3 protein. Here the sample spans roughly 560,000 distinct CDR3 sequences, more than 10% being singletons. Noted time point: newly diagnosed GD, antithyroid drugs for less than 3 months. TCR sequences were obtained from RNA taken from PBMCs. These data also formed part of another study, on T cells in Graves' hyperthyroidism and ophthalmopathy.

The input for sequencing was peripheral blood mononuclear cells (PBMCs), taken at new diagnosis, from a patient treated with antithyroid drugs. The receptor set was obtained from a woman in her 30s with Graves disease.

This clonotype was seen many times. The chain combines TRBV5-1 with TRBJ2-1; 12 bases map to TRBD2. With 5 bases clipped from V and 8 bases from J, the junction kept 8 bases outside the gene matches. Looked up from germline, CDR1 is SGHRS and CDR2 is YFSETQ. This CDR3 contains 15 residues. DNA of the CDR3: TGCGCCAGCAGGAATCTAGCGGGAGGGCCGGATGAGCAGTTCTTC. Its translation: CASRNLAGGPDEQFF.

This clonotype was observed a handful of times. The genes are TRBV20-1 and TRBJ1-6, with D perhaps matching TRBD1 (6 bases). CDR1 is DFQATT, CDR2 SNEGSKA, per germline (reference sequence). CDR3 size: 15 residues. Trimming cost V 4 bases and J 8 bases, with 18 bases left between them. CDR3 nucleotide sequence: TGCAGTGCTACTATGCGGGGGCTGGGATATTCACCCCTCCACTTT. It is translated as CSATMRGLGYSPLHF.

With regard to this clonotype: The conserved phenylalanine or tryptophan is not found at the CDR3 terminus, so this likely reflects a read error. Because the CDR3's place on the DNA is in doubt, the DNA is left out and the CDR3 is given as listed by TCRdb. The chain combines TRBV20-1 with TRBJ1-2; the DNA was not used to check the table's D call, TRBD1. The CDR3 totals 10 residues, both ends included. CDR1 DFQATT and CDR2 SNEGSKA come from the germline V gene (reference sequence). The CDR3 protein is CGGQGAPSTL.

In this sample, this clonotype turned up many times. The chain carries TRBV6-5 and TRBJ2-3; a weak D match, TRBD2 (6 bases). The CDR3 length is 14 residues. CDR1 MNHEY and CDR2 SVGAGI come from the germline V gene. V lost 1 base and J lost 6, with 11 bases in between. In DNA, the CDR3 is TGTGCCAGCAGTTACTACTCGGGGGAGGATACGCAGTATTTT. Translating gives CASSYYSGEDTQYF.

This clonotype has a count of ten or more. V is TRBV10-2 and J is TRBJ2-2; perhaps D is TRBD1 or TRBD2 (5 bases each). Germline lookup yields CDR1 WSHSY and CDR2 SAAADI. Trimming pared 8 bases from V and 6 bases from J, leaving 25 bases between. This CDR3 has 17 amino acids. The CDR3 loop reads CASYRRAAVRGPGELFF. Here the CDR3 DNA reads TGCGCCAGCTACAGGCGGGCGGCAGTTCGTGGGCCCGGGGAGCTGTTTTTT.

This clonotype was counted at least ten times. The V gene is TRBV28, the J gene TRBJ2-1, with D tentatively TRBD2 (5 bases). V gave up 2 bases and J gave up 8 bases, with 13 bases separating them. The CDR3 is 14 amino acids. Per the germline V gene, CDR1 is MDHEN and CDR2 is SYDVKM. DNA of the CDR3: TGTGCCAGCAGTTTAGGCGGGTCCCTTGATGAGCAGTTCTTC. It yields the protein CASSLGGSLDEQFF.